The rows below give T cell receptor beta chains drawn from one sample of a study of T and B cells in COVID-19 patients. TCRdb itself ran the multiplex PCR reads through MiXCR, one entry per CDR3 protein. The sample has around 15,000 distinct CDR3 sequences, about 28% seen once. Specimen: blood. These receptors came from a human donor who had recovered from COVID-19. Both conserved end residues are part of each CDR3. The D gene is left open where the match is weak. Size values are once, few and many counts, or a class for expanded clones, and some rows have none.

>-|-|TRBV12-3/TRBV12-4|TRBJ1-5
CASSFRSNQPQHF
TGTGCCAGCAGTTTTCGCTCCAATCAGCCCCAGCATTTT
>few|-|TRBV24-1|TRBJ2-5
CATSGAGLGETQYF
TGTGCCACCAGTGGTGCGGGTCTGGGGGAGACCCAGTACTTC
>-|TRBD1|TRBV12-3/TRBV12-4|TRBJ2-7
CASSFQGAGVYEQYF
TGTGCCAGCAGTTTTCAGGGGGCCGGAGTCTACGAGCAGTACTTC
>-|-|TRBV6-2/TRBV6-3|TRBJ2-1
CASSYLATSYNEQFF
TGTGCCAGCAGTTACCTAGCGACCTCCTACAATGAGCAGTTCTTC
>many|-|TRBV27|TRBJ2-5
CASSFRVQETQYF
TGTGCCAGCAGTTTCAGGGTTCAAGAGACCCAGTACTTC
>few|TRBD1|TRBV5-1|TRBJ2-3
CASSLAPRTGGIQGGTDTQYF
TGCGCCAGCAGCTTGGCCCCGCGGACAGGGGGAATTCAGGGGGGCACAGATACGCAGTATTTT
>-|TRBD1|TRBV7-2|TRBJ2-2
CASSPRQGASGELFF
TGTGCCAGCAGCCCCCGACAGGGGGCGAGCGGGGAGCTGTTTTTT
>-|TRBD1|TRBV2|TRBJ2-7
CASRSRRTGSSLSYEQYF
TGTGCCAGCAGGAGCCGGAGGACAGGGTCAAGTTTGTCCTACGAGCAGTACTTC
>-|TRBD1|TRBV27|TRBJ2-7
CASSDPGGTGRTYEQYF
TGTGCCAGCAGTGATCCCGGAGGGACAGGCAGGACCTACGAGCAGTACTTC
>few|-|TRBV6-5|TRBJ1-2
CASSYPSNYGYTF
TGTGCCAGCAGTTACCCCTCTAACTATGGCTACACCTTC
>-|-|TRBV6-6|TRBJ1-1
CASSYLTGRTEAFF
TGTGCCAGCAGTTATTTAACAGGGCGGACTGAAGCTTTCTTT
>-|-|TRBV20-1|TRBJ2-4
CSARYPAKNIQYF
TGCAGTGCTAGGTACCCAGCCAAAAACATTCAGTACTTC
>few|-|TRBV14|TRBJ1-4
CASSLIRDGKLFF
TGTGCCAGCAGCCTTATAAGGGACGGAAAACTGTTTTTT
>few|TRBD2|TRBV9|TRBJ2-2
CASSPGLGGGELFF
TGTGCCAGCAGCCCGGGACTAGGGGGCGGGGAGCTGTTTTTT
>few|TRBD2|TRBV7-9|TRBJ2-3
CASSPPAGESTDTQYF
TGTGCCAGCAGCCCACCAGCGGGGGAGTCAACAGATACGCAGTATTTT
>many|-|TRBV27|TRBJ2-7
CASSLRGDAYEQYF
TGTGCCAGCAGTTTAAGGGGGGACGCCTACGAGCAGTACTTC
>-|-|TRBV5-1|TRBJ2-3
CASSLGGGRRTDTQYF
TGCGCCAGCAGCCTCGGGGGCGGGAGAAGGACAGATACGCAGTATTTT
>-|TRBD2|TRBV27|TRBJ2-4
CASSLAGSIAKNIQYF
TGTGCCAGCAGCCTAGCGGGGTCAATAGCCAAAAACATTCAGTACTTC
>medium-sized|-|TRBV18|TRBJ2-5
CASSPPRYSQETQYF
TGTGCCAGCTCACCACCAAGGTACAGCCAAGAGACCCAGTACTTC
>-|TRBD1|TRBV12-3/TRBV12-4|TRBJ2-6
CASRPLTGGSSGANVLTF
TGTGCCAGCAGACCACTGACAGGGGGCAGCTCTGGGGCCAACGTCCTGACTTTC
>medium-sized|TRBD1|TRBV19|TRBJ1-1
CASSDRANTEAFF
TGTGCCAGTAGCGACAGGGCAAACACTGAAGCTTTCTTT
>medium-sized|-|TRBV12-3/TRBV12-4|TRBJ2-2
CASRITGITGELFF
TGTGCCAGCAGAATAACAGGCATCACCGGGGAGCTGTTTTTT
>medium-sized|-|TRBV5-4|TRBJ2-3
CASSLAPGGSTDTQYF
TGTGCCAGCAGCTTGGCCCCGGGCGGGAGCACAGATACGCAGTATTTT
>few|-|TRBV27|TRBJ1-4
CASSLSWRVGEKLFF
TGTGCCAGCAGTTTATCGTGGCGGGTAGGAGAAAAACTGTTTTTT
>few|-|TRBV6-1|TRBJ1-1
CASSERRNTEAFF
TGTGCCAGCAGTGAGAGACGGAACACTGAAGCTTTCTTT
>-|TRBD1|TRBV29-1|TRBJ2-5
CSVDGTGREGQYF
TGCAGCGTTGATGGGACAGGAAGAGAGGGCCAGTACTTC
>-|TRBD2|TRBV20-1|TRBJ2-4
CSASPGLGAKNIQYF
TGCAGTGCTAGCCCGGGACTAGGAGCCAAAAACATTCAGTACTTC
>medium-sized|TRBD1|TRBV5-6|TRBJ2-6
CASSVPGQGSGANVLTF
TGTGCCAGCAGCGTACCGGGACAGGGCTCTGGGGCCAACGTCCTGACTTTC
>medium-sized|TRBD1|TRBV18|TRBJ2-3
CASSPQDRGLGGTQYF
TGTGCCAGCTCACCACAGGACAGGGGCCTAGGGGGTACGCAGTATTTT
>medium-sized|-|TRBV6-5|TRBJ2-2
CASSWDRRDTGELFF
TGTGCCAGCAGTTGGGACCGAAGAGACACCGGGGAGCTGTTTTTT
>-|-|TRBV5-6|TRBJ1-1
CASSLQNTEAFF
TGTGCCAGCAGCTTACAGAACACTGAAGCTTTCTTT
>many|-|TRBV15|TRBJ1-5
CATSSSGQPQHF
TGTGCCACCAGCAGTTCGGGCCAGCCCCAGCATTTT
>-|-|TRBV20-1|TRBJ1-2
CSAKGGSYGYTF
TGCAGTGCTAAGGGGGGCTCTTATGGCTACACCTTC
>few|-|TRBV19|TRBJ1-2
CASSIMQGGYGYTF
TGTGCCAGTAGTATAATGCAGGGTGGCTATGGCTACACCTTC
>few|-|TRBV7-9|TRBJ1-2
CASSLEAGARGYTF
TGTGCCAGCAGCTTAGAGGCAGGAGCAAGGGGCTACACCTTC
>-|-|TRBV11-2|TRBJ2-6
CASSSLVWISGANVLTF
TGTGCCAGCAGCTCCCTAGTCTGGATCTCTGGGGCCAACGTCCTGACTTTC
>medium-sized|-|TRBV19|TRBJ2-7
CASSNHYEQYF
TGTGCCAGTAGTAACCACTACGAGCAGTACTTC
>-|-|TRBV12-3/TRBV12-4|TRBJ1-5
CASTSTGLPNQPQHF
TGTGCCAGCACCTCCACAGGGTTACCCAATCAGCCCCAGCATTTT
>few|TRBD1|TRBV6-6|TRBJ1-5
CATLDRGGNQPQHF
TGTGCTACATTGGACAGGGGAGGCAATCAGCCCCAGCATTTT
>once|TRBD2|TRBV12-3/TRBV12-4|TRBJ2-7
CASSRAGGPYEQYF
TGTGCCAGCAGTCGCGCGGGGGGCCCCTACGAGCAGTACTTC
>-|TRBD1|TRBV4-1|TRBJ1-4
CASSQDGTAEMDEKLFF
TGCGCCAGCAGCCAAGATGGGACAGCCGAGATGGATGAAAAACTGTTTTTT
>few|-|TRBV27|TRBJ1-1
CASSTPPGTEAFF
TGTGCCAGCAGTACCCCCCCTGGGACTGAAGCTTTCTTT
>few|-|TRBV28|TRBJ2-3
CASSLGRRRTDTQYF
TGTGCCAGCAGTTTAGGTCGTCGTCGCACAGATACGCAGTATTTT
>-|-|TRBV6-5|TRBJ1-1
CASKKAFF
TGTGCCAGCAAAAAAGCTTTCTTT
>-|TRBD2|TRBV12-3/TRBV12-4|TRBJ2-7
CASCLAGGYEQYF
TGTGCCAGCTGCCTAGCGGGGGGCTACGAGCAGTACTTC
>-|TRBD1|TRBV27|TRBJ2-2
CASRQGFPGQGWNTGELFF
TGTGCCAGCAGACAGGGTTTCCCGGGACAGGGGTGGAACACCGGGGAGCTGTTTTTT
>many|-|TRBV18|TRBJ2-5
CASSLGRQETQYF
TGTGCCAGCTCACTGGGAAGACAAGAGACCCAGTACTTC
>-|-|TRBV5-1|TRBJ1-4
CASSPGRRPNEKLFF
TGCGCCAGCAGCCCTGGGAGGCGCCCAAATGAAAAACTGTTTTTT
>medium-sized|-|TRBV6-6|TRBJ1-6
CASSYRSSYNSPLHF
TGTGCCAGCAGTTACCGGAGCTCCTATAATTCACCCCTCCACTTT
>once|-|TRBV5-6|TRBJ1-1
CASSLGGSTEAFF
TGCGCCAGCAGCCTGGGGGGGAGCACTGAAGCTTTCTTT
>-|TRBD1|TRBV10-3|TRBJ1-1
CAIRGQVITEAFF
TGTGCCATCAGAGGACAGGTTATCACTGAAGCTTTCTTT